This T cell receptor beta chain emerged from a study of cytomegalovirus exposure and HLA in healthy donors. Study details: Early released data comprised around 79 million unique TCRs from HLA-typed donors.

Remarks on this clone: Its cognate antigen is unknown. Other DNA variants within this sample encode the same CDR3.

Primers: 60 Vbeta forward and 13 Jbeta reverse. Libraries were prepared by immunoSEQ multiplex PCR; TCRdb keeps only in-frame clonotypes and omits some of them. The sample lists about 150,000 clones, about 74% seen once, with 1.5% to 2% in the top ten. Broader study findings: Of the V segments, some could not be distinguished, including TRBV6-2 and TRBV6-3, and were excluded.

This CDR3 contains 15 residues. The trim removed 2 bases at V and 2 bases at J, leaving 2 bases unmatched. Germline assignment: CDR1 MNHEY and CDR2 SMNVEV (reference sequence). The TCR sequence derives from a woman aged 40 to 49 in good health and CMV-seronegative. Specimen: PBMCs. The chain links TRBV27 to TRBJ1-5; 8 bases align to TRBD1. DNA of the CDR3: TGTGCCAGCAGTTTAGAGGGACAGGGCAATCAGCCCCAGCATTTT. Its translation is CASSLEGQGNQPQHF.